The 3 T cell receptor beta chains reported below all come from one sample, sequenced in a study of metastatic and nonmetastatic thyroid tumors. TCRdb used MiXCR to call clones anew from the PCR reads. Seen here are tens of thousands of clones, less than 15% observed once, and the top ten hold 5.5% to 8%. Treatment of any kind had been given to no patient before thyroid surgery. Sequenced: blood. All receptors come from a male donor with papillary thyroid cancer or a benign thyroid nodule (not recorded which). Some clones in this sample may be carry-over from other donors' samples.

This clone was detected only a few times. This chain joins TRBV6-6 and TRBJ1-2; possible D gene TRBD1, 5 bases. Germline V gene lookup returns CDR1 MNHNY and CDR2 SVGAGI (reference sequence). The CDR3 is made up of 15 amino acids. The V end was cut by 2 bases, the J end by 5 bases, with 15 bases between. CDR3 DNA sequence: TGTGCCAGCAGTTACCTTGCAGGGAGCAGATATGGCTACACCTTC. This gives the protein CASSYLAGSRYGYTF.

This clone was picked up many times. This chain's CDR3 is CASSVGGLAGGADTQYF. As DNA, the CDR3 is TGTGCCAGCAGCGTAGGCGGCCTAGCGGGAGGGGCAGATACGCAGTATTTT. J is TRBJ2-3 and V is TRBV9; 12 nucleotides line up with TRBD2. The CDR3 is 17 amino acids. CDR1 is SGDLS and CDR2 is YYNGEE in the germline V gene. V trimming: 0 bases; J trimming: 4 bases; junction bases outside the gene matches: 6.

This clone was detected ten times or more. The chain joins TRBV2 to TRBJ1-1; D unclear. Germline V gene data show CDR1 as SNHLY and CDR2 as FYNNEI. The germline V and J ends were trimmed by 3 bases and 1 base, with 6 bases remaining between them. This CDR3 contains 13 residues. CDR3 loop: CASSEGENTEAFF. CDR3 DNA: TGTGCCAGCAGTGAGGGAGAGAACACTGAAGCTTTCTTT. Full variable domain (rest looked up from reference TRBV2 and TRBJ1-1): EPEVTQTPSHQVTQMGQEVILRCVPISNHLYFYWYRQILGQKVEFLVSFYNNEISEKSEIFDDQFSVERPDGSNFTLKIRSTKLEDSAMYFCASSEGENTEAFFGQGTRLTVV.